The 12 T cell receptor beta chains in this list originate from one sample, sequenced in a study of Graves' ophthalmopathy and Graves' hyperthyroidism. Investigators amplified TCR beta CDR3 regions from RNA transcripts. A first-round RT-PCR used HTBI primers, followed by a second-round multiplex PCR. TCRdb re-called the multiplex PCR reads with MiXCR, one entry per CDR3 protein. The data show some 1.1 million distinct CDR3 sequences, about 36% seen once. The sample was peripheral blood or thyroid tissue (not recorded which). These receptors all stem from an adult man with Graves' hyperthyroidism.

This clonotype was recorded at least ten times. The chain uses TRBV19 and TRBJ1-3; no reliable D call. With 3 bases removed from V and 4 bases from J, the gap between germline ends came to 10 bases. Germline V lookup: CDR1 LNHDA, CDR2 SQIVND (reference sequence). The CDR3 sequence is 14 residues long. CDR3 sequence reads: CASSMLDSGNTIYF. The CDR3 bases are TGTGCCAGTAGTATGTTGGATTCCGGAAACACCATATATTTT.

This clonotype was detected ten times or more. The rearrangement joins TRBV2 to TRBJ1-1, with D perhaps TRBD1 (6 bases). V shed 2 bases and J shed 2 bases, with 9 bases lying between them. Germline V gives CDR1 SNHLY, CDR2 FYNNEI. The CDR3 length is 14 residues. The CDR3 reads CASSERTANTEAFF. The CDR3 region has the DNA TGTGCCAGCAGTGAAAGGACAGCTAACACTGAAGCTTTCTTT.

This chain links TRBV10-2 with TRBJ1-2; 7 nucleotides match TRBD1. V shed 6 bases, J shed 12 bases, and the junction held 16 bases outside the gene matches. The CDR3 is made up of 14 amino acids. Germline lookup yields CDR1 WSHSY and CDR2 SAAADI. Here the CDR3 DNA reads TGCGCCAGCAGGGCCGGGACAGCTATGGGTGGAAACACCTTC. Amino acid sequence: CASRAGTAMGGNTF.

The genes are TRBV7-2 and TRBJ2-2, with a weak D call TRBD1 (6 bases). Germline CDR1 and CDR2: SGHTA and FQGNSA. V was shortened by 5 bases and J by 7 bases, with 14 bases between the two germline ends. This CDR3 spans 14 amino acids. In DNA form, the CDR3 reads TGTGCCAGCAGCAAAACAGGGTCGGGCGGGGAGCTGTTTTTT. It yields the protein CASSKTGSGGELFF.

The V and J genes are TRBV4-1 and TRBJ2-7; 10 nucleotides match TRBD1. The CDR3 covers 15 residues. V was clipped by 1 base and J by 3 bases; unmatched bases: 3. Germline CDR1 reads MGHRA; CDR2 reads YSYEKL. The CDR3 sequence is CASSQGGQGIYEQYF. The CDR3 bases are TGCGCCAGCAGCCAAGGGGGACAGGGGATCTACGAGCAGTACTTC.

This clonotype was seen repeatedly, ten times or more. This rearrangement joins TRBV7-6 to TRBJ1-1; maybe TRBD1 (5 bases). The V end was cut by 8 bases, the J end by 2 bases, with 12 bases between. This CDR3 is built from 13 residues. CDR1 is SGHVS, CDR2 FNYEAQ, per germline. The DNA of the CDR3 is TGTGCCAGCGGAGTGGGGGGAAACACTGAAGCTTTCTTT. This sequence encodes CASGVGGNTEAFF.

Of note for this clonotype: The junction does not match germline at one end; this may be a read error. CDR3 protein: CASSYAEGTGAEAFF. The CDR3 DNA sequence: TGTGCCAGCAGTTACGCCGAGGGGACAGGGGCTGAAGCTTTCTTT. V is TRBV10-3 and J is TRBJ1-1, with TRBD1 matching over 10 bases. Per the germline V gene, CDR1 is ENHRY and CDR2 is SYGVKD. The CDR3 has 15 amino acids.

This clonotype showed up many times. The CDR3, as DNA: TGTGCCAGCAGCTTAGGGCAGAAAAGTGGCTACACCTTC. Its protein product is CASSLGQKSGYTF. This sequence joins TRBV7-9 and TRBJ1-2; D is undetermined. Germline CDR1 reads SEHNR; CDR2 reads FQNEAQ (reference sequence). The CDR3 runs to 13 residues. Trimming removed 1 base from V and 7 bases from J, with 10 bases in between.

A word on this clonotype: The conserved phenylalanine or tryptophan normally closing the CDR3 is absent here, so this likely arose from a read error. In nucleotides, the CDR3 is TGTGCCAGCAGCCCTACAGGGGGCAATCAGCCCCAGCATCTT. It specifies CASSPTGGNQPQHL. The rearrangement uses TRBV2 and TRBJ1-5; TRBD1 aligns across 7 bases. J lost 2 bases, V lost 6 bases, and 4 bases had no gene match. The CDR3 sequence is 14 residues long. In germline, CDR1 is SNHLY, CDR2 FYNNEI.

The chain is built from TRBV13 and TRBJ1-1, with a tentative D call TRBD1 (5 bases). In germline, CDR1 is PRHDT, CDR2 FYEKMQ (reference sequence). Trimming cost V 1 base and J 4 bases, with 10 bases left between them. The CDR3 has 14 amino acids. In nucleotides, the CDR3 is TGTGCCAGCAGCTTAGTCAGGGTTTCCACTGAAGCTTTCTTT. Amino acid sequence: CASSLVRVSTEAFF.

The genes are TRBV15 and TRBJ1-5; D perhaps matches TRBD1 (6 bases). This CDR3 comprises 14 residues. The ends were cut back, 2 bases at V and 4 bases at J, with 9 bases in the middle. Germline assignment: CDR1 LNHNV and CDR2 YYDKDF (reference sequence). CDR3 DNA: TGTGCCACCAGCAGACAGGGGACGAATCAGCCCCAGCATTTT. Its protein product is CATSRQGTNQPQHF.

Written as DNA, the CDR3 is TGTGCCACCAGCAGACCGGGACTGAGCAATCAGCCCCAGCATTTT. It encodes CATSRPGLSNQPQHF. The V call is TRBV15, the J call TRBJ1-5; D may be TRBD1 (5 bases). Germline assignment: CDR1 LNHNV and CDR2 YYDKDF (reference sequence). V dropped 2 bases and J dropped 1 base, with 9 bases sitting between them. The CDR3 length is 15 residues.